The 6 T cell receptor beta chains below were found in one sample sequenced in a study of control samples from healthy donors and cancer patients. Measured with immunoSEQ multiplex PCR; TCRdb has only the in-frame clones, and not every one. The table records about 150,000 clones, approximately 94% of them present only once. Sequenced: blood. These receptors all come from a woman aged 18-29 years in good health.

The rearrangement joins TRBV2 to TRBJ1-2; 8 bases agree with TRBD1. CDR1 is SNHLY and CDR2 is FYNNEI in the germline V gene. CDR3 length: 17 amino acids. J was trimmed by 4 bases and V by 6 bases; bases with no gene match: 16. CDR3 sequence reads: CASSDTRGTGLTYGYTF. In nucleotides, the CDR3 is TGTGCCAGCAGCGATACAAGAGGGACAGGATTAACCTATGGCTACACCTTC.

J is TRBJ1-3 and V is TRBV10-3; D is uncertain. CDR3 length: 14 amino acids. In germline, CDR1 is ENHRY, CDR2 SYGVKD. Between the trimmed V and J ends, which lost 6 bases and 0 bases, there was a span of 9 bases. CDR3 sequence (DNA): TGTGCCATCAGAGGGTCCAGCTCTGGAAACACCATATATTTT. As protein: CAIRGSSSGNTIYF.

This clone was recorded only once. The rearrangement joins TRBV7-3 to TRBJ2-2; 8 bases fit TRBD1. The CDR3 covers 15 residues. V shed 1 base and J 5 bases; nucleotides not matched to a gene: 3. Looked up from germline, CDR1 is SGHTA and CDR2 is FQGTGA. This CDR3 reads CASSLKQGATGELFF. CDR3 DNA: TGTGCCAGCAGCTTAAAGCAGGGGGCGACCGGGGAGCTGTTTTTT.

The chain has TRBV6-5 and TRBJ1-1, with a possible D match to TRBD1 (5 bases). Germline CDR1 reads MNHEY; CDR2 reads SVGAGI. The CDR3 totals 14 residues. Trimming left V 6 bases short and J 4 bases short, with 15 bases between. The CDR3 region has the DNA TGTGCCAGCAGGTCGCTGGGGGTGGTCACTGAAGCTTTCTTT. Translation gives CASRSLGVVTEAFF.

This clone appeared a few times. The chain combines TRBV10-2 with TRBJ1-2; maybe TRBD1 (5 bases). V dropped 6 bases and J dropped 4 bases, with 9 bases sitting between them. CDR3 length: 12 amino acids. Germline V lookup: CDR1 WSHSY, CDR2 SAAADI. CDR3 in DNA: TGCGCCAGCAGAAGGGACGCCTATGGCTACACCTTC. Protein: CASRRDAYGYTF.

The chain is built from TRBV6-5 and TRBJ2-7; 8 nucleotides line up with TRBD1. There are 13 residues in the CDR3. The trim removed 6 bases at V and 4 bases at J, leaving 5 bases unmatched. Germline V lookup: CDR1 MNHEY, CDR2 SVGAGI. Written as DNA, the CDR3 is TGTGCCAGCAGGCGGACAGGGATTTACGAGCAGTACTTC. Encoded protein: CASRRTGIYEQYF.